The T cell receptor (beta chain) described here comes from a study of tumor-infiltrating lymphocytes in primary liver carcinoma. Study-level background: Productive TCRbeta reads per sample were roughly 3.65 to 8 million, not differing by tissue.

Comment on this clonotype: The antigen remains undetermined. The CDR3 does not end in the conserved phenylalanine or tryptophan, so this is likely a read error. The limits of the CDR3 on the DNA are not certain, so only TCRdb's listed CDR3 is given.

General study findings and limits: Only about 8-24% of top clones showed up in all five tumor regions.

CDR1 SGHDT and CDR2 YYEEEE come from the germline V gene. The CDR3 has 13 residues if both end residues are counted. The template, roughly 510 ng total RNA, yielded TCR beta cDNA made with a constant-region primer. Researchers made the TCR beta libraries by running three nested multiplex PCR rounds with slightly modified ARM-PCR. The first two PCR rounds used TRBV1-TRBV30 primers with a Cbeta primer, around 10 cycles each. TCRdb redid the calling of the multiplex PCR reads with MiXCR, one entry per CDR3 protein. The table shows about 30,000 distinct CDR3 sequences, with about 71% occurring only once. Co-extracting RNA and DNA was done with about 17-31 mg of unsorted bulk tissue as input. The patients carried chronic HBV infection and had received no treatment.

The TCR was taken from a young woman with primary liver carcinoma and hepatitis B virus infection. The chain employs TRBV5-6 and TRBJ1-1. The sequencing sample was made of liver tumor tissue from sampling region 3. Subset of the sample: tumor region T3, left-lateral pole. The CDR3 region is CASCFVSAIEALY.